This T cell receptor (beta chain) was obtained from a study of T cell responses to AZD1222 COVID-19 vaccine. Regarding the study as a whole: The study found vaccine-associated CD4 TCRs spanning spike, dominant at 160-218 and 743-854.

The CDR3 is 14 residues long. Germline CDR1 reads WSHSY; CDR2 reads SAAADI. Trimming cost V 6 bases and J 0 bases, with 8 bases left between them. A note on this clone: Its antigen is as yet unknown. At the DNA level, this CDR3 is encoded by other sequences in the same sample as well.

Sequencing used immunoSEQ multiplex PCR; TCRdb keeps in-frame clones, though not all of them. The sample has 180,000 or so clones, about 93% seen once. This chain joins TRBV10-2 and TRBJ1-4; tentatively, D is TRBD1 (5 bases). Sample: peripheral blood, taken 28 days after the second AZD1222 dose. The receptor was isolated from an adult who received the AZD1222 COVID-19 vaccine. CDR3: CASRDTATNEKLFF. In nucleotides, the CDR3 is TGCGCCAGCAGGGACACCGCAACTAATGAAAAACTGTTTTTT.